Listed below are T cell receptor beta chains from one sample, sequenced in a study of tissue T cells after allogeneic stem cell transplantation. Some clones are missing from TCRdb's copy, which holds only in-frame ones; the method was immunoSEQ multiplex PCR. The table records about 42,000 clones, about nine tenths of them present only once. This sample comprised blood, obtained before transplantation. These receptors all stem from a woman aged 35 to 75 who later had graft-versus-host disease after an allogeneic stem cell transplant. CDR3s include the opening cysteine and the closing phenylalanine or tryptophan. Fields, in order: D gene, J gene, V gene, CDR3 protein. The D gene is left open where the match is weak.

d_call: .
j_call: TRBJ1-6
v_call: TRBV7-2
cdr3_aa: CASSLSGSRGSSPLHF

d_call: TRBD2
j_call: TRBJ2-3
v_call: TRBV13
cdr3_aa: CASSPLTSGRAGADTQYF

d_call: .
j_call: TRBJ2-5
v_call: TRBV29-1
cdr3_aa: CSVRGLETQYF

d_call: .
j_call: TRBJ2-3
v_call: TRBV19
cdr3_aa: CASSARLAAGKDTQYF

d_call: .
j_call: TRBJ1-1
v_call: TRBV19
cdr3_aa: CASRGQGRLTEAFF

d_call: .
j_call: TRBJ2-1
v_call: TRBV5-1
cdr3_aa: CASSFSGTSYNEQFF

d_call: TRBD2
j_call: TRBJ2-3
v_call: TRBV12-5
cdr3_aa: CASGASPGTSGTYTQYF

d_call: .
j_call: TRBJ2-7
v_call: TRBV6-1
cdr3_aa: CASSDPRFLYEQYF

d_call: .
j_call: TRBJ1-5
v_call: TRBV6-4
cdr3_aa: CASRRAQHF

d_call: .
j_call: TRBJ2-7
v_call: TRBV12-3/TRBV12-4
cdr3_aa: CASSLSGPYEQYF

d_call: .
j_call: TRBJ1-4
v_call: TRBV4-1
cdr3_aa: CASSSGPRPEKLFF

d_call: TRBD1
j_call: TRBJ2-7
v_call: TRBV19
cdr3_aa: CASSFPGQGYREQYF

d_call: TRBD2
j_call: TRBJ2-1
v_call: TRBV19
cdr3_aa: CASSPTPGLVAQNEQFF

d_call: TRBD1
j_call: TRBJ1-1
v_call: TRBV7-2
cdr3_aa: CASSLGGQGRGNTEAFF